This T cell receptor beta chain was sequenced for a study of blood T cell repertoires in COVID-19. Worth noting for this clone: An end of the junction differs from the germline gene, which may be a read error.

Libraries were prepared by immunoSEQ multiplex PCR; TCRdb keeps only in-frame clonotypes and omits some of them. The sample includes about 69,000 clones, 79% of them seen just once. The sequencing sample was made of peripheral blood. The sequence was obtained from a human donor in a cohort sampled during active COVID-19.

CDR3 loop: CASSFPSGRVLYNKQFF. Written as DNA, the CDR3 is TGTGCCAGCAGTTTTCCTAGCGGGAGGGTCCTTTACAATAAGCAGTTCTTC. The gene calls are TRBV28 and TRBJ2-1, with 12 bases aligning to TRBD2. CDR1 MDHEN and CDR2 SYDVKM come from the germline V gene. The CDR3 consists of 17 residues. The full variable domain, its missing parts supplied by reference TRBV28 and TRBJ2-1, is DVKVTQSSRYLVKRTGEKVFLECVQDMDHENMFWYRQDPGLGLRLIYFSYDVKMKEKGDIPEGYSVSREKKERFSLILESASTNQTSMYLCASSFPSGRVLYNKQFFGPGTRLTVL.